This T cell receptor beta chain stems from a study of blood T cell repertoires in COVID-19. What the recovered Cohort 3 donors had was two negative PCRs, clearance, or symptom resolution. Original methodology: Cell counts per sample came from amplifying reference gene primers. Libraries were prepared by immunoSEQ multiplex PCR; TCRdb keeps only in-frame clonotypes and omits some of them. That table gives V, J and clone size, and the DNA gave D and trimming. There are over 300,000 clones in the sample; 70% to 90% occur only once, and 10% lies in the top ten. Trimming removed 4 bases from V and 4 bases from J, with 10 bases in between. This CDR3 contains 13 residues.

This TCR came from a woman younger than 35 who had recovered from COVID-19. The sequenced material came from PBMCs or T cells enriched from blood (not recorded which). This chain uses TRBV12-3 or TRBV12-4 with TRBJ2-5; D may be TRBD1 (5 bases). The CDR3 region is CASSYRQLETQYF. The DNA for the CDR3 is TGTGCCAGCAGTTATCGACAGTTAGAGACCCAGTACTTC.